A selection of T cell receptor beta chains follows, all from one sample in a study of molecular identifiers for immune sequencing clone quantification. MiXCR, run by TCRdb on the PCR reads, gives a single entry per CDR3 protein. The sample lists around 480,000 distinct CDR3 sequences, 25% occurring once. The sequencing input was naive CD8+ T cells from blood, with Jurkat cell RNA spiked in. These receptors were collected from a human donor in good health. Some libraries in this study had Jurkat cell RNA spiked in. Both conserved end residues are part of each CDR3. A D gene is named only where the DNA matches it firmly. The listing skips clone size in some rows; elsewhere it reads once, few, many or a size class.

V gene,clone size,J gene,D gene,CDR3 DNA,CDR3 protein
TRBV7-9,few,TRBJ2-7,TRBD2,TGTGCCAGCAGTTACCTAGCGGGCGGACTCTCCTACGAGCAGTACTTC,CASSYLAGGLSYEQYF
TRBV12-3/TRBV12-4,-,TRBJ2-7,-,TGTGCCAGCAGTCCGACGGGGACACAATACGAGCAGTGCTTC,CASSPTGTQYEQCF
TRBV10-3,-,TRBJ1-1,-,TGTGCCATCAGTGAGAAAGGGAAGGTTGAAGCTTTCTTT,CAISEKGKVEAFF
TRBV28,few,TRBJ1-4,-,TGTGCCAGCAGTTTAAATGGGGGGACTAATGAAAAACTGTTTTTT,CASSLNGGTNEKLFF
TRBV27,few,TRBJ1-6,-,TGTGCCAGCAGTTTAACAGGCCCCGAATTCAATAATTCACCCCTCCACTTT,CASSLTGPEFNNSPLHF
TRBV9,many,TRBJ2-3,TRBD2,TGTGCCAGCAGCGCTGGGAGCGGGGATGGCACAGATACGCAGTATTTT,CASSAGSGDGTDTQYF
TRBV30,few,TRBJ2-7,-,TGTGCCTGGAGTGTGACAGCCTTTTACGAGCAGTACTTC,CAWSVTAFYEQYF
TRBV28,many,TRBJ1-5,-,TGTGCCAGCATCCACAGAATAAATCAGCCCCAGCATTTT,CASIHRINQPQHF
TRBV7-8,-,TRBJ2-7,TRBD1,TGTGCCAGCAGCTTGTCTCTCGGACAGGGGACCTACGAGCAGTACTTC,CASSLSLGQGTYEQYF
TRBV9,-,TRBJ2-6,TRBD1,TGTGCCAGCAGCGTATGGGACAGGTCCTCTGGGGCCAACGTCCTGACTTTC,CASSVWDRSSGANVLTF
TRBV9,-,TRBJ2-3,-,TGTGCCAGCAGTCCCTGGTCCGCCTCAGGCACAGATACGCAGTATTTT,CASSPWSASGTDTQYF
TRBV7-9,-,TRBJ2-1,-,TGTGCCAGCAGCTTATACAGCGGCTACAATGAGCAGTTCTTC,CASSLYSGYNEQFF
TRBV5-1,-,TRBJ2-1,-,TGCGCCAGCGCACCAGGGCCCTCCTACAATGAGCAGTTCTTC,CASAPGPSYNEQFF
TRBV10-2,many,TRBJ2-2,-,TGCGCCAGCAGCCAGCACAACACCGGGGAGCTGTTTTTT,CASSQHNTGELFF
TRBV30,-,TRBJ2-3,TRBD1,TGTGCCTGGAGTAGACAGGGTATCACAGATACGCAGTATTTT,CAWSRQGITDTQYF
TRBV7-6,-,TRBJ2-7,-,TGTGCCAGCAGCTTACTGGAGTCGGAGTCCTACGAGCAGTACTTC,CASSLLESESYEQYF
TRBV5-1,-,TRBJ2-3,TRBD1,TGCGCCAGCAGCAACGACAGGGGGCACTCAGATACGCAGTATTTT,CASSNDRGHSDTQYF
TRBV6-5,-,TRBJ1-5,TRBD1,TGTGCCAGCAGGCGAACAGGGGGCAGCAATCAGCCCCAGCATTTT,CASRRTGGSNQPQHF
TRBV27,few,TRBJ2-2,-,TGTGCCAGCAGGGTAGGGGAATCCGGGGAGCTGTTTTTT,CASRVGESGELFF
TRBV27,many,TRBJ1-1,TRBD1,TGTGCCAGCAGTCCCCAGGACAGGGCGAACACTGAAGCTTTCTTT,CASSPQDRANTEAFF
TRBV5-3,-,TRBJ2-7,TRBD2,TGTGCCTGCAGCTTGGTTCAGGGCGGGGGTCGGGACGAGCAGTACTTC,CACSLVQGGGRDEQYF
TRBV27,few,TRBJ2-7,TRBD2,TGTGCCAGCAGTTTATCGGGTAGCGGGGCCTACGAGCAGTACTTC,CASSLSGSGAYEQYF
TRBV19,few,TRBJ1-1,-,TGTGCCAGTAGTATAGTATATTACGCGAACACTGAAGCTTTCTTT,CASSIVYYANTEAFF